This T cell receptor beta chain was identified during a study of beta chain features in type 1 diabetes. General study findings and limits: Within each of all four CD4+ subsets, Type 1 diabetes patients had TCRB CDR3s that were moderately but significantly shorter.

Turning to this clone: Antigen unknown.

CDR3 length: 17 residues. V lost 3 bases, J lost 2 bases, and 10 bases stayed unmatched. The germline V gene encodes CDR1 SQVTM and CDR2 ANQGSEA. Every isolated RNA sample was fully reverse transcribed, so sequencing captured expressed TCRB transcripts. The table came from immunoSEQ multiplex PCR; TCRdb's copy has only in-frame clones and leaves some out. The sample has about 400,000 clones, around 12% seen once; the top ten hold 0.008% to 0.011%. This chain joins TRBV29-1 and TRBJ2-7; the match to TRBD2 covers 13 bases. Source material: naive CD4+ T cells from blood. The TCR originated in a woman aged 18-30 years with type 1 diabetes. The CDR3, as DNA: TGCAGCGTTGAGATGGGGGCCGGACTAGCGGGAGCCTACGAGCAGTACTTC. Protein sequence: CSVEMGAGLAGAYEQYF.